This TCR beta chain stems from a study of T cells after posttransplantation cyclophosphamide. Study findings and constraints: Blood and skin or GI T cell repertoires showed limited TRB overlap. Recipient CMV seropositivity and CMV reactivation strongly tracked TRB clonality.

Germline V gene data show CDR1 as SEHNR and CDR2 as FQNEAQ (reference sequence). The CDR3 totals 14 residues. With V trimmed by 5 bases and J by 2 bases, 5 bases remained unmatched. Repertoires were generated with immunoSEQ multiplex PCR, while TCRdb's copy carries only in-frame clones and drops some. The table records around 23,000 clones, about 76% of them present only once. With respect to this clone: Its target is unknown.

The sequencing sample was made of memory CD4+ T cells sorted from PBMCs. The rearrangement joins TRBV7-9 to TRBJ2-5; TRBD2 matches at 7 bases. This TCR came from a woman in her sixties or seventies in good health, CMV-negative, and a related stem cell transplant donor. In nucleotides, the CDR3 is TGTGCCAGCAGCGCGACTAGCAGGCAAGAGACCCAGTACTTC. Protein: CASSATSRQETQYF.